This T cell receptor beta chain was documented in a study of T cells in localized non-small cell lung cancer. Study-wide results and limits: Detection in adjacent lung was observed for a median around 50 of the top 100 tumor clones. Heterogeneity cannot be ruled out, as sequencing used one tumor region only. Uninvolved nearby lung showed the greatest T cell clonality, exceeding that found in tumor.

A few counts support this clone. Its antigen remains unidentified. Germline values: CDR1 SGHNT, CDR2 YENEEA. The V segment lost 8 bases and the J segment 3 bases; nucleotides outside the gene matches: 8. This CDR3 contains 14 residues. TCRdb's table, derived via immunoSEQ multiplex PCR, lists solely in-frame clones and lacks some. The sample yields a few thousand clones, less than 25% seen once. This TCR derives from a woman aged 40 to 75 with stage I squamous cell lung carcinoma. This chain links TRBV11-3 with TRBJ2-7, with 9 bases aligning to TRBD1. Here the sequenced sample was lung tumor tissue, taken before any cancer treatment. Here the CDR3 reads CASLGQGKSYEQYF. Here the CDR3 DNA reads TGTGCCAGCTTGGGACAGGGAAAAAGCTACGAGCAGTACTTC.